A single sample gave rise to the 25 T cell receptor beta chains below, sequenced in a study of T-cell memory formation after mild COVID-19. MiXCR, run by TCRdb on the 5' RACE reads, gives a single entry per CDR3 protein. In the table there are approximately 290,000 distinct CDR3 sequences, 15% to 20% of which are singletons. The sample consisted of PBMCs or a T cell subset sorted from them (not recorded which). Every receptor here comes from a man between 18 and 29 years old who had mild COVID-19 (a few samples of this study predate the infection). Cell type and time point are not known.

This clonotype came up a few times. The genes are TRBV20-1 and TRBJ2-7; D gene unclear. There are 14 residues in the CDR3. Germline CDR1 DFQATT, CDR2 SNEGSKA (reference sequence). Deletions cut 2 bases from V and 0 bases from J, with 11 bases between. DNA for the CDR3: TGCAGTGCTAGAACAGCTTTAGTCTCCTACGAGCAGTACTTC. Protein sequence: CSARTALVSYEQYF.

The chain is built from TRBV28 and TRBJ2-2, with 9 bases identical to TRBD1. V gave up 6 bases and J gave up 4 bases; unmatched junction bases: 3. CDR1 and CDR2 from the germline V gene are MDHEN and SYDVKM. The CDR3 runs 14 residues. For the CDR3, the DNA is TGTGCCAGCAGAGACAGGGGGTTCACCGGGGAGCTGTTTTTT. Protein product: CASRDRGFTGELFF.

This clonotype has a handful of counts. CDR3 residues: CASSLLVGGNNEQFF. Here the CDR3 DNA reads TGCGCCAGCAGCTTGTTGGTGGGGGGGAACAATGAGCAGTTCTTC. The chain links TRBV5-1 to TRBJ2-1; 7 bases fit TRBD2. Germline V gene lookup returns CDR1 SGHRS and CDR2 YFSETQ. After removal of 1 base from V and 5 bases from J, the junction contained 6 bases not matched to a gene. The CDR3 has 15 residues.

This chain links TRBV7-3 with TRBJ2-6; 8 nucleotides agree with TRBD1. Trimming took 7 bases from V and 0 from J; bases not matched to a gene: 8. The CDR3 is 17 residues long. Per germline, CDR1 SGHTA and CDR2 FQGTGA. The CDR3 here is CASNSGQGGSGANVLTF. The CDR3 DNA reads TGTGCCAGCAACTCTGGACAGGGCGGCTCTGGGGCCAACGTCCTGACTTTC.

This chain's CDR3 is CASSFRRGDGYTF. DNA for the CDR3: TGTGCCAGCAGTTTCCGGCGAGGGGATGGCTACACCTTC. The V and J genes are TRBV12-3 or TRBV12-4 and TRBJ1-2; perhaps TRBD1 as D (5 bases). The V and J ends lost 3 bases and 6 bases respectively, with 11 bases between them. This CDR3 contains 13 residues.

The rearrangement uses TRBV5-1 and TRBJ1-5; D ambiguous. V was shortened by 2 bases and J by 6 bases, with 12 bases between the two germline ends. The CDR3 is made up of 14 amino acids. Germline CDR1 is SGHRS and CDR2 is YFSETQ. The CDR3 protein is CASSFGETGQPQHF. The DNA for the CDR3 is TGCGCCAGCAGCTTCGGAGAAACTGGTCAGCCCCAGCATTTT.

This clonotype was counted only a few times. CDR3 DNA sequence: TGTGCCTGGACGGGACAGGGGAGGGCCGGGGAGCTGTTTTTT. As protein: CAWTGQGRAGELFF. This chain links TRBV30 with TRBJ2-2, with 10 nucleotides matching TRBD1. After removal of 4 bases from V and 6 bases from J, the junction contained 5 bases not matched to a gene. There are 14 residues in the CDR3. Germline values: CDR1 GTSNPN, CDR2 SVGIG (reference sequence).

This clonotype was seen a handful of times. V gene TRBV7-2 combines with J gene TRBJ2-5; TRBD2 is a possible D gene (7 bases). Germline-derived CDR1 and CDR2 are SGHTA and FQGNSA. The CDR3 is 16 residues long. V was cut by 1 base and J by 9 bases, with 21 bases left in between. CDR3 amino acids: CASSLGGGGAPRAQYF. The CDR3 coding sequence is TGTGCCAGCAGCTTAGGGGGAGGGGGGGCCCCCCGGGCCCAGTACTTC.

V gene TRBV7-2 combines with J gene TRBJ1-6, with TRBD1 matching over 7 bases. Germline V gene lookup returns CDR1 SGHTA and CDR2 FQGNSA. J was trimmed by 4 bases and V by 2 bases; bases with no gene match: 11. The CDR3 has 18 residues. The chain's CDR3 is CASSLRAQGNSYNSPLHF. CDR3 coding DNA: TGTGCCAGCAGCTTAAGGGCACAGGGGAATTCGTATAATTCACCCCTCCACTTT.

This clonotype was found many times. The chain recombines TRBV4-3 with TRBJ2-1, with TRBD2 matching over 9 bases. The CDR3 totals 13 residues. Germline V CDR1 and CDR2: LGHNA, YSLEER. After removal of 4 bases from V and 7 bases from J, the junction contained 2 bases not matched to a gene. The CDR3 sequence is CASSRGLANEQFF. CDR3 DNA: TGCGCCAGCAGCCGGGGACTAGCTAATGAGCAGTTCTTC.

This clonotype was counted only a few times. The chain couples TRBV12-3 or TRBV12-4 to TRBJ1-6; D ambiguous. Trimming pared 5 bases from V and 4 bases from J, leaving 6 bases between. This CDR3 contains 13 residues. The CDR3 reads CASSPEYNSPLHF. The CDR3, as DNA: TGTGCCAGCAGTCCAGAGTATAATTCACCCCTCCACTTT.

The rearrangement links TRBV23-1 to TRBJ2-3; tentatively, D is TRBD1 (6 bases). TRBV23-1 is an open reading frame, and its role is uncertain. The CDR3 extends over 19 amino acids. V lost 7 bases and J lost 2, with 28 bases in between. CDR3 sequence: CASTSLMEEWTVYTDTQYF. The CDR3 DNA sequence: TGCGCCAGCACCTCCTTGATGGAGGAGTGGACAGTTTACACAGATACGCAGTATTTT.

This clonotype was observed a few times. The rearrangement links TRBV5-1 to TRBJ2-1; D is unclear. This CDR3 has 13 amino acids. V dropped 3 bases and J dropped 6 bases, with 10 bases sitting between them. The V gene's germline CDR1 is SGHRS and CDR2 YFSETQ. The CDR3 coding sequence is TGCGCCAGCAGCTACGAAAGGACCAATGAGCAGTTCTTC. This sequence encodes CASSYERTNEQFF.

The J gene is TRBJ2-5, the V gene TRBV27; D is possibly TRBD2 (5 bases). The CDR3 has 15 residues. Germline CDR1 is MNHEY and CDR2 is SMNVEV (reference sequence). The germline V and J ends were trimmed by 4 bases and 1 base, with 13 bases remaining between them. DNA for the CDR3: TGTGCCAGCAGTTCGATGGATCGGGGCCAAGAGACCCAGTACTTC. Translating gives CASSSMDRGQETQYF.

This clonotype occurred a few times. V usage is TRBV25-1 and J usage is TRBJ1-3; D is unclear. The CDR3 spans 13 residues. V lost 8 bases and J 4 bases, leaving 12 bases between the germline ends. Germline assignment: CDR1 MGHDK and CDR2 SYGVNS. The CDR3 DNA sequence: TGTGCCAGCGGAACAGTGTCCGGAAACACCATATATTTT. This codes for CASGTVSGNTIYF.

The J gene is TRBJ2-5, the V gene TRBV2; TRBD2 aligns across 7 bases. Germline-derived CDR1 and CDR2 are SNHLY and FYNNEI. Trimming removed 2 bases from V and 3 bases from J; junction bases left unmatched: 0. The CDR3 extends over 13 amino acids. The CDR3 loop is CASSELAEETQYF. The CDR3 DNA follows: TGTGCCAGCAGTGAACTAGCGGAAGAGACCCAGTACTTC.

This clonotype has a handful of counts. This rearrangement joins TRBV6-6 to TRBJ1-2, with D possibly matching TRBD1 (5 bases). The germline gives CDR1 MNHNY, CDR2 SVGAGI (reference sequence). Between the trimmed V and J ends, which lost 3 bases and 5 bases, there was a span of 10 bases. This CDR3 region has 13 residues. The CDR3 sequence is CASSYQDNYGYTF. The CDR3 region has the DNA TGTGCCAGCAGTTATCAGGACAATTATGGCTACACCTTC.

This chain connects TRBV20-1 to TRBJ1-1, with D hard to call. The length of the CDR3 is 13 residues. CDR1 and CDR2 from the germline V gene are DFQATT and SNEGSKA (reference sequence). The germline V and J ends were trimmed by 4 bases and 8 bases, with 17 bases remaining between them. This CDR3 reads CSATEGGLREAFF. The CDR3 DNA reads as TGCAGTGCTACCGAGGGCGGGCTCAGGGAAGCTTTCTTT.

This clonotype was seen more than once but under ten times. The chain recombines TRBV4-3 with TRBJ2-3, with 7 positions matching TRBD1. The CDR3 consists of 15 residues. With V trimmed by 4 bases and J by 4 bases, 8 bases remained unmatched. The V gene's germline CDR1 is LGHNA and CDR2 YSLEER. CDR3 nucleotide sequence: TGCGCCAGCAGCCTACAGGGGAATACAGCAGATACGCAGTATTTT. Protein: CASSLQGNTADTQYF.

This chain joins TRBV3-1 and TRBJ2-2; no reliable D call. V shed 8 bases and J shed 2 bases, with 12 bases lying between them. Germline lookup yields CDR1 LGHDT and CDR2 YNNKEL (reference sequence). The CDR3 loop spans 14 amino acids. In DNA, the CDR3 is TGTGCCAGCGGCGGCACACAAAACACCGGGGAGCTGTTTTTT. This codes for CASGGTQNTGELFF.

This clonotype showed up just a few times. The V gene is TRBV5-1, the J gene TRBJ2-1; the D gene is possibly TRBD2 (6 bases). From germline, CDR1 is SGHRS and CDR2 YFSETQ. CDR3 length equals 15 residues. The V gene lost 4 bases and the J gene lost 7 bases, with 18 bases spanning the gap. CDR3 coding DNA: TGCGCCAGCAGCCCTTCAGCGGGTATCGTAAATGAGCAGTTCTTC. Amino acids: CASSPSAGIVNEQFF.

J is TRBJ2-2 and V is TRBV6-5; the D call may be TRBD1 or TRBD2 (5 bases each). This CDR3 is built from 16 residues. Trimming took 2 bases from V and 7 from J, leaving 17 bases between them. The germline V gene encodes CDR1 MNHEY and CDR2 SVGAGI. CDR3 sequence: CASSYQTTGLGGELFF. CDR3 DNA: TGTGCCAGCAGTTACCAGACTACAGGATTGGGCGGGGAGCTGTTTTTT.

This clonotype was counted at least ten times. The V gene is TRBV7-2, the J gene TRBJ2-3; D perhaps matches TRBD1 (5 bases). CDR3 length equals 14 residues. V gave up 4 bases and J gave up 2 bases, with 10 bases separating them. Germline V gene lookup returns CDR1 SGHTA and CDR2 FQGNSA. Here the CDR3 reads CASSYRQFTDTQYF. As DNA, the CDR3 is TGTGCCAGCAGCTACAGACAGTTCACAGATACGCAGTATTTT.

This clonotype occurred a few times. V gene TRBV6-5 combines with J gene TRBJ1-2; weak D call: TRBD1 (5 bases). Trimming left V 3 bases short and J 4 bases short, with 21 bases between. This CDR3 has 17 amino acids. Germline CDR1 MNHEY, CDR2 SVGAGI. The CDR3 DNA reads TGTGCCAGCAGTTATAGGGTATATGGGGCCGAGATCTATGGCTACACCTTC. Translated: CASSYRVYGAEIYGYTF.

This chain links TRBV3-1 with TRBJ1-2, with D possibly matching TRBD1 (5 bases). The germline V and J ends were trimmed by 0 bases and 11 bases, with 7 bases remaining between them. CDR1 is LGHDT and CDR2 is YNNKEL in the germline V gene (reference sequence). The CDR3 is made up of 11 amino acids. Here the CDR3 reads CASSQEGEYTF. CDR3 nucleotide sequence: TGTGCCAGCAGCCAAGAGGGGGAGTACACCTTC.